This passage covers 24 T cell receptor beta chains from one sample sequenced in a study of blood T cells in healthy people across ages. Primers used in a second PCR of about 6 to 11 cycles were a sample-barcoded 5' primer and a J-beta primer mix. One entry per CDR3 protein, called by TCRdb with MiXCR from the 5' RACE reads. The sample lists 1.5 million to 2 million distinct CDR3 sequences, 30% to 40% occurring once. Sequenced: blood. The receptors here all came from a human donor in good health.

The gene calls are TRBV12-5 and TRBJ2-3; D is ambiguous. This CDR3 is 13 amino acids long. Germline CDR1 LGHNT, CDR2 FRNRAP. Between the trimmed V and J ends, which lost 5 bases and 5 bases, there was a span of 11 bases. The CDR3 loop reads CASGPTSKDTQYF. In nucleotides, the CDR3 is TGTGCTAGTGGTCCTACTTCGAAAGATACGCAGTATTTT.

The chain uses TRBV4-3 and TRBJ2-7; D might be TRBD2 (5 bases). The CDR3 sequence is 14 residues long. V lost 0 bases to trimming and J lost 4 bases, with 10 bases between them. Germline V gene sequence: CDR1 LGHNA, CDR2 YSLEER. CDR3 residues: CASSQDLRDYEQYF. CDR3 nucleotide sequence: TGCGCCAGCAGCCAAGATCTGAGGGATTACGAGCAGTACTTC.

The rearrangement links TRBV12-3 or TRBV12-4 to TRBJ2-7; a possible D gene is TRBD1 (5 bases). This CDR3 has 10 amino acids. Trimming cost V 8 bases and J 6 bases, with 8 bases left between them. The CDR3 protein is CASDQGEQYF. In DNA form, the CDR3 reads TGTGCCAGCGACCAGGGCGAGCAGTACTTC.

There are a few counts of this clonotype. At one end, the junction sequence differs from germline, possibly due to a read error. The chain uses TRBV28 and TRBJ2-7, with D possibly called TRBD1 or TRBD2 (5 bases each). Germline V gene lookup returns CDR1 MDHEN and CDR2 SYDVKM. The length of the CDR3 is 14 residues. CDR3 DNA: TGTGCCAGTATGTCCTGGTCTGGGGGTTACGGGCAGTACTTC. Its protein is CASMSWSGGYGQYF.

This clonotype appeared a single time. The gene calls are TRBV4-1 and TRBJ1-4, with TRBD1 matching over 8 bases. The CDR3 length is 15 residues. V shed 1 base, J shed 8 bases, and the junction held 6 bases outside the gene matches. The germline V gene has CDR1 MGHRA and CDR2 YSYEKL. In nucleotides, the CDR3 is TGCGCCAGCAGCCAAGCCCCGGACAGGGCCGAAAAACTGTTTTTT. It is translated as CASSQAPDRAEKLFF.

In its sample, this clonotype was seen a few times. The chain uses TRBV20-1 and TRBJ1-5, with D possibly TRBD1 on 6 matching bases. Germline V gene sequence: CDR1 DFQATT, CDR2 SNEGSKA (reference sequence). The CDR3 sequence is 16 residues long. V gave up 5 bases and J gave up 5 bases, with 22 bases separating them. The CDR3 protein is CSASRGKTGKHQPQHF. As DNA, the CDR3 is TGCAGTGCTTCAAGGGGCAAAACAGGGAAACATCAGCCCCAGCATTTT.

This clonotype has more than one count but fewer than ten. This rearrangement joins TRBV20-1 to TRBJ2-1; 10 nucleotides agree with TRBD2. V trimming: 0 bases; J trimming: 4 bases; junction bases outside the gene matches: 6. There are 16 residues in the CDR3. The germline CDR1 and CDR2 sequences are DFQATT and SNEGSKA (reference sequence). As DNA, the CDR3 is TGCAGTGCTAGAGAGTGGGAGCGGGGGGGTTACAATGAGCAGTTCTTC. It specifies CSAREWERGGYNEQFF.

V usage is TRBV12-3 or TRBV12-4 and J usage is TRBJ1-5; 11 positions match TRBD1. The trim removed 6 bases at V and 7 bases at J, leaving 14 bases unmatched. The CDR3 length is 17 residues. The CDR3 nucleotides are TGTGCCAGCAGACTGGGACAGGGGGGCGAGGTGTGGCAGCCCCAGCATTTT. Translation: CASRLGQGGEVWQPQHF.

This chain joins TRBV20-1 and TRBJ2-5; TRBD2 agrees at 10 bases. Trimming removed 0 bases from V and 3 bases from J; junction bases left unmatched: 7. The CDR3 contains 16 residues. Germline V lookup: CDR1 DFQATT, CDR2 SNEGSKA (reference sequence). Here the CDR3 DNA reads TGCAGTGCTAGAGATTCTCGGACTAGCGGCGAAGAGACCCAGTACTTC. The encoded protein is CSARDSRTSGEETQYF.

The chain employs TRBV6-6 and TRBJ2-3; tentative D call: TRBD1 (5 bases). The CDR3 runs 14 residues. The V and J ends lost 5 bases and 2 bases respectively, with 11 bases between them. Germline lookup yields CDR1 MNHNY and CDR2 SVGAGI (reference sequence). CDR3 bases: TGTGCCAGCAGTCTTCGACAGCTCACAGATACGCAGTATTTT. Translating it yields CASSLRQLTDTQYF.

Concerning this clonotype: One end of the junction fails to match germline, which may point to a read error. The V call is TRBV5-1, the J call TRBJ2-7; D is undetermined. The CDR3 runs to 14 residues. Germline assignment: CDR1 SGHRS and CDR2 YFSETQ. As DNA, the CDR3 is TGCACCAGCAGCTTGGCCTCGGACGGCAACGAGCAGTACTTC. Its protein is CTSSLASDGNEQYF.

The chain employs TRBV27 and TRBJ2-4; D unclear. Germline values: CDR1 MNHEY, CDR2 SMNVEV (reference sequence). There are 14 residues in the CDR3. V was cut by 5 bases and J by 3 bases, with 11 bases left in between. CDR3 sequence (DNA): TGTGCCAGCAGTCCTGACACTTACAAAAACATTCAGTACTTC. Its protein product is CASSPDTYKNIQYF.

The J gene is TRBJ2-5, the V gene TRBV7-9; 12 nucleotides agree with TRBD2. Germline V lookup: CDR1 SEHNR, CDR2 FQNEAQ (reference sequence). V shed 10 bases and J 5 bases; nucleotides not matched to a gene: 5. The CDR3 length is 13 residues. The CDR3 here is CAIGLAGQETQYF. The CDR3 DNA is TGTGCCATCGGACTAGCGGGGCAGGAGACCCAGTACTTC.

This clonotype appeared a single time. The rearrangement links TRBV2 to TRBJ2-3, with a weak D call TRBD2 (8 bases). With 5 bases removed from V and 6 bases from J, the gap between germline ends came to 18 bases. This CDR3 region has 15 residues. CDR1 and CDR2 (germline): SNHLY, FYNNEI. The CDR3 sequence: CASSNSGDRTDTQYF. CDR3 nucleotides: TGTGCCAGCAGTAATAGCGGGGACAGAACGGATACGCAGTATTTT.

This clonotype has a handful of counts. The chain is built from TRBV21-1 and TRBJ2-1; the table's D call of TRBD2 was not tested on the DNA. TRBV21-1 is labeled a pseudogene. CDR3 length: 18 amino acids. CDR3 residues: CASSMGTYPGLAGDEQFF. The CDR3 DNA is TGTGCCAGCAGCATGGGCACCTATCCGGGACTAGCGGGGGATGAGCAGTTCTTC.

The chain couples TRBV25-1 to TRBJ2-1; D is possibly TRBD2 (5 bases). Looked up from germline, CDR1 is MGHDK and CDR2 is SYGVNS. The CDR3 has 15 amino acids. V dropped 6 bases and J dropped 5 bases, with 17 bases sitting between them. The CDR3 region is CASRDYPGLNNEQFF. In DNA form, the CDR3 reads TGTGCCAGCAGAGACTACCCCGGGCTGAACAATGAGCAGTTCTTC.

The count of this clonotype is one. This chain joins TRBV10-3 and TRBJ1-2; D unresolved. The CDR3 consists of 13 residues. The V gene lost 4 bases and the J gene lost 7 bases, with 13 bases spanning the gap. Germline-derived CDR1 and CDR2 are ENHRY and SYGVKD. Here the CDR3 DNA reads TGTGCCATCAGTGGAACAGATCCCTGTGGCTACACCTTC. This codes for CAISGTDPCGYTF.

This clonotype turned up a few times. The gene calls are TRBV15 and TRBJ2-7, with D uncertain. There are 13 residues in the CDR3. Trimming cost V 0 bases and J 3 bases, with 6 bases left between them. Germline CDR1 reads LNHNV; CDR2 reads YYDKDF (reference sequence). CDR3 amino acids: CATSRDWSYEQYF. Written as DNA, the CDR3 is TGTGCCACCAGCAGAGATTGGAGCTACGAGCAGTACTTC.

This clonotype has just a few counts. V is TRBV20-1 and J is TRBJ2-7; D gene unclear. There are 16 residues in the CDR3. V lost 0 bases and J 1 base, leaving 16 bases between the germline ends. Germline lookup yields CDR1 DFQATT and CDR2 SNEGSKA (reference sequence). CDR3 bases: TGCAGTGCTAGAGACCCGCTCCTAGAAATGTCCTACGAGCAGTACTTC. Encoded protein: CSARDPLLEMSYEQYF.

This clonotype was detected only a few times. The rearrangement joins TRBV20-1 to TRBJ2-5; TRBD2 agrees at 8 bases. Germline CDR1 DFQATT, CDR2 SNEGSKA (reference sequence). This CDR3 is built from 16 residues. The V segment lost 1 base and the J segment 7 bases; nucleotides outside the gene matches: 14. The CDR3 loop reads CSARAPSGGLLGTQYF. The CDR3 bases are TGCAGTGCTAGAGCCCCCAGCGGGGGCCTACTAGGGACCCAGTACTTC.

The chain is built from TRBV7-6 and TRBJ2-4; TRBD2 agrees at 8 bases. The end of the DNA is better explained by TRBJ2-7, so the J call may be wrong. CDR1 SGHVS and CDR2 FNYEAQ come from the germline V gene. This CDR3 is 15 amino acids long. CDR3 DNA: TGTGCCAGCAGCCCCGGGGTAGCGGGGATATACGAGCAGTACTTC. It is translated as CASSPGVAGIYEQYF.

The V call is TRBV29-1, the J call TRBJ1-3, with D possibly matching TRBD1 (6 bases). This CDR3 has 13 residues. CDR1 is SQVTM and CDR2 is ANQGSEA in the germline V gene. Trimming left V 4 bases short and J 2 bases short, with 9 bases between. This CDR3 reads CSVGGGTGNTIYF. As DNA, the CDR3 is TGCAGCGTTGGGGGGGGCACTGGAAACACCATATATTTT.

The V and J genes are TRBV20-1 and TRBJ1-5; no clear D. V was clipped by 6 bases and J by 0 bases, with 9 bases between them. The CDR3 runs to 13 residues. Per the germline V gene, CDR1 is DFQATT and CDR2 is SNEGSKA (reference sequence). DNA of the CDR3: TGCAGTGCCCTAATTTCTAGCAATCAGCCCCAGCATTTT. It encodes CSALISSNQPQHF.

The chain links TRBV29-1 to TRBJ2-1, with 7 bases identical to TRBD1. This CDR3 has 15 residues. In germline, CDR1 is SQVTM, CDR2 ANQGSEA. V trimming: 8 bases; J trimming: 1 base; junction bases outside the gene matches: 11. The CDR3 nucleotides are TGCAGCTCAGGTACCGGGACAGCTTCCTACAATGAGCAGTTCTTC. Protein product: CSSGTGTASYNEQFF.